These 29 T cell receptor beta chains share one sample of origin, sequenced in a study of blood T cell repertoires in COVID-19. Measured with immunoSEQ multiplex PCR; TCRdb has only the in-frame clones, and not every one. The table lists about 80,000 clones, about 80% of them singletons. Specimen: peripheral blood. These TCRs come from a human donor in a cohort sampled during active COVID-19.

The chain recombines TRBV7-6 with TRBJ2-1, with 7 nucleotides matching TRBD2. In germline, CDR1 is SGHVS, CDR2 FNYEAQ. J was trimmed by 11 bases and V by 5 bases; bases with no gene match: 3. The CDR3 has 11 amino acids. CDR3 protein: CASSPGGKQFF. Written as DNA, the CDR3 is TGTGCCAGCAGCCCGGGGGGTAAGCAGTTCTTC.

V is TRBV7-9 and J is TRBJ1-3; the D is unclear. This CDR3 is built from 16 residues. Per germline, CDR1 SEHNR and CDR2 FQNEAQ (reference sequence). V shed 5 bases and J shed 0 bases, with 14 bases lying between them. The CDR3 DNA follows: TGTGCCAGCAGCCGTGAATTGGCTCTCTCTGGAAACACCATATATTTT. Its protein is CASSRELALSGNTIYF. The full variable domain, completed using reference TRBV7-9 and TRBJ1-3, is DTGVSQNPRHKITKRGQNVTFRCDPISEHNRLYWYRQTLGQGPEFLTYFQNEAQLEKSRLLSDRFSAERPKGSFSTLEIQRTEQGDSAMYLCASSRELALSGNTIYFGEGSWLTVV.

The V call is TRBV4-1, the J call TRBJ2-7; TRBD1 matches 7 bases. CDR1 is MGHRA, CDR2 YSYEKL, per germline. The CDR3 length is 15 residues. With 4 bases clipped from V and 2 bases from J, the junction kept 8 bases outside the gene matches. The CDR3 region has the DNA TGCGCCAGCAGCCCCGACAGGGCCCCGACCTACGAGCAGTACTTC. This sequence encodes CASSPDRAPTYEQYF.

V usage is TRBV7-8 and J usage is TRBJ2-2; 8 bases align to TRBD2. Looked up from germline, CDR1 is SGHVS and CDR2 is FQNEAQ. The CDR3 sequence is 16 residues long. After removal of 5 bases from V and 3 bases from J, the junction contained 8 bases not matched to a gene. The DNA of the CDR3 is TGTGCCAGCAGCCGAGGCGGGACTAGTCACACCGGGGAGCTGTTTTTT. This sequence encodes CASSRGGTSHTGELFF.

The chain is built from TRBV19 and TRBJ1-3, with 8 bases lining up with TRBD1. The germline V gene has CDR1 LNHDA and CDR2 SQIVND (reference sequence). Trimming took 0 bases from V and 4 from J; bases not matched to a gene: 11. The CDR3 is 18 residues long. The CDR3 bases are TGTGCCAGTAGTATAGATCAGAGAACAGGGGGAATCGGAAACACCATATATTTT. Its translation: CASSIDQRTGGIGNTIYF.

This sequence joins TRBV7-2 and TRBJ2-3; tentatively, D is TRBD2 (6 bases). Germline V gene sequence: CDR1 SGHTA, CDR2 FQGNSA. The length of the CDR3 is 16 residues. V was trimmed by 5 bases and J by 1 base, leaving 16 bases between them. The CDR3 nucleotides are TGTGCCAGCAGCCCCGGGTCGGGGGTTGGCACAGATACGCAGTATTTT. Encoded protein: CASSPGSGVGTDTQYF.

The chain employs TRBV7-8 and TRBJ2-6; D remains ambiguous. Germline loops: CDR1 SGHVS, CDR2 FQNEAQ. The CDR3 is made up of 12 amino acids. V shed 8 bases and J shed 4 bases, with 6 bases lying between them. The CDR3 nucleotides are TGTGCCAGCTTAGAAGGGGCCAACGTCCTGACTTTC. Its protein product is CASLEGANVLTF.

CDR3 sequence (DNA): TGTGCCTGGAGCTGGGGGGGGCAGAGCAATCAGCCCCAGCATTTT. This encodes CAWSWGGQSNQPQHF. The chain combines TRBV30 with TRBJ1-5; possibly TRBD1 for D (6 bases). The length of the CDR3 is 15 residues. Deletions cut 3 bases from V and 1 base from J, with 13 bases between. From germline, CDR1 is GTSNPN and CDR2 SVGIG (reference sequence).

The chain employs TRBV7-3 and TRBJ2-3; D perhaps matches TRBD1 (6 bases). Germline loops: CDR1 SGHTA, CDR2 FQGTGA. V lost 5 bases and J 2 bases, leaving 17 bases between the germline ends. This CDR3 comprises 16 residues. In DNA form, the CDR3 reads TGTGCCAGCAGCGACGGGACATCAACGGCCACAGATACGCAGTATTTT. This codes for CASSDGTSTATDTQYF.

The chain has TRBV6-2 or TRBV6-3 and TRBJ2-3; 8 bases agree with TRBD2. This CDR3 has 16 amino acids. The germline CDR1 and CDR2 sequences are MNHEY and SVGEGT. V shed 2 bases and J 5 bases; nucleotides not matched to a gene: 9. The CDR3 sequence: CASSYGGLGAVDTQYF. The DNA for the CDR3 is TGTGCCAGCAGTTACGGGGGACTAGGCGCAGTAGATACGCAGTATTTT.

The gene calls are TRBV27 and TRBJ1-1, with a tentative D call TRBD1 (6 bases). CDR1 MNHEY and CDR2 SMNVEV come from the germline V gene (reference sequence). This CDR3 has 16 amino acids. V gave up 6 bases and J gave up 2 bases, with 19 bases separating them. The CDR3 here is CASSITGTIGNTEAFF. CDR3 in DNA: TGTGCCAGCAGCATAACAGGGACGATTGGAAACACTGAAGCTTTCTTT.

The chain combines TRBV5-1 with TRBJ1-1; no definite D call. The CDR3 has 14 amino acids. The ends were cut back, 0 bases at V and 4 bases at J, with 10 bases in the middle. Germline values: CDR1 SGHRS, CDR2 YFSETQ. Here the CDR3 DNA reads TGCGCCAGCAGCTTGGTCGGGGTTGCCACTGAAGCTTTCTTT. Translating it yields CASSLVGVATEAFF. Looking up the rest from reference TRBV5-1 and TRBJ1-1 gives the full variable domain: KAGVTQTPRYLIKTRGQQVTLSCSPISGHRSVSWYQQTPGQGLQFLFEYFSETQRNKGNFPGRFSGRQFSNSRSEMNVSTLELGDSALYLCASSLVGVATEAFFGQGTRLTVV.

CDR3 sequence: CAIPWDNDSNQPQHF. The CDR3 nucleotides are TGTGCCATCCCTTGGGACAACGATAGCAATCAGCCCCAGCATTTT. The chain joins TRBV10-3 to TRBJ1-5, with a tentative D call TRBD1 (6 bases). V was trimmed by 8 bases and J by 0 bases, leaving 14 bases between them. CDR3 length equals 15 residues. CDR1 and CDR2 (germline): ENHRY, SYGVKD.

The chain couples TRBV7-6 to TRBJ1-1; D gene unclear. Looked up from germline, CDR1 is SGHVS and CDR2 is FNYEAQ. The CDR3 covers 15 residues. The V and J ends lost 5 bases and 1 base respectively, with 14 bases between them. CDR3 region: CASSPSPGGNTEAFF. CDR3 DNA: TGTGCCAGCAGCCCATCCCCCGGAGGGAACACTGAAGCTTTCTTT.

The V and J genes are TRBV2 and TRBJ2-7, with TRBD2 identical over 12 bases. The ends lost 8 bases at V and 3 bases at J; junction bases unmatched: 5. The length of the CDR3 is 14 residues. The germline V gene has CDR1 SNHLY and CDR2 FYNNEI. CDR3 in DNA: TGTGCCAGCTACCGGGGACTAGCGGGCTACGAGCAGTACTTC. This codes for CASYRGLAGYEQYF.

The rearrangement joins TRBV6-5 to TRBJ2-1; a weak D match, TRBD1 (6 bases). Germline V gene lookup returns CDR1 MNHEY and CDR2 SVGAGI. Trimming left V 6 bases short and J 12 bases short, with 18 bases between. The CDR3 covers 13 residues. The CDR3 region is CASSGTQGMGQFF. Written as DNA, the CDR3 is TGTGCCAGCAGCGGTACTCAGGGGATGGGGCAGTTCTTC.

The rearrangement uses TRBV7-8 and TRBJ1-2; TRBD1 agrees at 7 bases. From germline, CDR1 is SGHVS and CDR2 FQNEAQ. V gave up 4 bases and J gave up 9 bases; unmatched junction bases: 11. The CDR3 contains 14 residues. CDR3 protein: CASSSQEQGLSYTF. The CDR3 region has the DNA TGTGCCAGCAGCTCTCAGGAACAGGGGTTGAGCTACACCTTC.

This clone appeared a few times. The genes are TRBV11-2 and TRBJ1-4, with D possibly matching TRBD1 (6 bases). CDR3 length: 15 residues. Trimming took off 2 bases at V and 8 bases at J, with 15 bases between the two ends. Germline lookup yields CDR1 SGHAT and CDR2 FQNNGV. CDR3 nucleotides: TGTGCCAGCAGCTTAATGGGCACAGGGCGCGAAAAACTGTTTTTT. Translation gives CASSLMGTGREKLFF.

J is TRBJ1-3 and V is TRBV6-1; D gene unclear. Looked up from germline, CDR1 is MNHNS and CDR2 is SASEGT. Trimming shortened V by 1 base and J by 4 bases, and 8 bases separated the two germline ends. The CDR3 has 14 residues. The CDR3 bases are TGTGCCAGCAGTGAAGTGGGCTCCGGAAACACCATATATTTT. Encoded protein: CASSEVGSGNTIYF.

CDR3 sequence: CASSSEPGQHNQPQHF. CDR3 nucleotides: TGTGCCAGCAGTAGTGAACCGGGACAGCACAATCAGCCCCAGCATTTT. The chain couples TRBV5-4 to TRBJ1-5; TRBD1 aligns across 7 bases. Per germline, CDR1 SGHNT and CDR2 YYREEE (reference sequence). The trim removed 5 bases at V and 3 bases at J, leaving 11 bases unmatched. The CDR3 has 16 amino acids.

The J gene is TRBJ2-1, the V gene TRBV19, with 8 bases lining up with TRBD1. CDR1 is LNHDA, CDR2 SQIVND, per germline (reference sequence). V lost 7 bases to trimming and J lost 9 bases; unmatched junction nucleotides: 11. The CDR3 totals 14 residues. In nucleotides, the CDR3 is TGTGCCAGTATCCAGACAGGGGCCTGGAGTGAGCAGTTCTTC. It encodes CASIQTGAWSEQFF. The complete variable domain, with remaining parts taken from reference TRBV19 and TRBJ2-1, reads DGGITQSPKYLFRKEGQNVTLSCEQNLNHDAMYWYRQDPGQGLRLIYYSQIVNDFQKGDIAEGYSVSREKKESFPLTVTSAQKNPTAFYLCASIQTGAWSEQFFGPGTRLTVL.

The V gene is TRBV30, the J gene TRBJ2-1; 7 nucleotides agree with TRBD2. J gave up 4 bases and V 8 bases, and 5 bases lay outside the gene matches. There are 12 residues in the CDR3. CDR1 is GTSNPN, CDR2 SVGIG, per germline (reference sequence). The CDR3 DNA reads as TGTGCCGTCAGCGGGGTATACAATGAGCAGTTCTTC. Translation: CAVSGVYNEQFF.

This clone was seen only a few times. This chain connects TRBV2 to TRBJ1-6; weak D call: TRBD1 (6 bases). Germline assignment: CDR1 SNHLY and CDR2 FYNNEI. This CDR3 has 15 residues. The V gene lost 2 bases and the J gene lost 10 bases, with 15 bases spanning the gap. The CDR3 is CASSEFGQSGSPLHF. CDR3 coding DNA: TGTGCCAGCAGTGAATTTGGACAGTCGGGGTCACCCCTCCACTTT. Variable domain in full (rest from reference TRBV2 and TRBJ1-6): EPEVTQTPSHQVTQMGQEVILRCVPISNHLYFYWYRQILGQKVEFLVSFYNNEISEKSEIFDDQFSVERPDGSNFTLKIRSTKLEDSAMYFCASSEFGQSGSPLHFGNGTRLTVT.

V is TRBV3-1 (or the pseudogene TRBV3-2) and J is TRBJ2-7, with 12 nucleotides matching TRBD1. Germline V lookup: CDR1 LGHDT, CDR2 YNNKEL (reference sequence). V was clipped by 1 base and J by 3 bases; unmatched bases: 10. The CDR3 length is 18 residues. Here the CDR3 reads CASSQAGLGQGANYEQYF. The CDR3, as DNA: TGTGCCAGCAGCCAAGCAGGATTGGGACAGGGGGCTAACTACGAGCAGTACTTC.

The chain has TRBV6-5 and TRBJ1-5; D ambiguous. The germline CDR1 and CDR2 sequences are MNHEY and SVGAGI. V was trimmed by 0 bases and J by 6 bases, leaving 6 bases between them. The CDR3 covers 13 residues. CDR3 in DNA: TGTGCCAGCAGTTACTCGAGGGCTCAGCCCCAGCATTTT. Residues: CASSYSRAQPQHF.

This chain connects TRBV7-9 to TRBJ1-6, with 7 bases that match TRBD1. Trimming at V came to 7 bases and at J to 13 bases, leaving 4 bases not matched to a gene. Germline V gene sequence: CDR1 SEHNR, CDR2 FQNEAQ (reference sequence). The CDR3 runs 11 residues. The CDR3 spells CASTGGGPLHF. Written as DNA, the CDR3 is TGTGCCAGCACAGGGGGTGGGCCCCTCCACTTT.

The chain employs TRBV5-1 and TRBJ2-1; maybe TRBD2 (7 bases). Germline values: CDR1 SGHRS, CDR2 YFSETQ. This CDR3 comprises 15 residues. V was clipped by 0 bases and J by 7 bases, with 14 bases between them. As DNA, the CDR3 is TGCGCCAGCAGCTTGGCCCCCGGGGGGCTGAATGAGCAGTTCTTC. It is translated as CASSLAPGGLNEQFF.

The V and J genes are TRBV7-9 and TRBJ2-3, with TRBD1 matching over 8 bases. The CDR3 runs to 15 residues. Germline trimming cut 2 bases from V and 1 base from J; bases unmatched to any gene: 2. Per germline, CDR1 SEHNR and CDR2 FQNEAQ (reference sequence). This CDR3 reads CASSLLDRGTDTQYF. Here the CDR3 DNA reads TGTGCCAGCAGCTTATTGGACAGGGGCACAGATACGCAGTATTTT.

This clone was picked up a small number of times. The chain carries TRBV12-5 and TRBJ1-2; D possibly corresponds to TRBD1 (6 bases). The germline gives CDR1 LGHNT, CDR2 FRNRAP. The CDR3 spans 15 residues. Trimming took 6 bases from V and 7 from J, leaving 21 bases between them. CDR3 region: CASGREETRGSGYTF. CDR3 DNA sequence: TGTGCTAGTGGACGGGAGGAGACTAGGGGGTCTGGCTACACCTTC.